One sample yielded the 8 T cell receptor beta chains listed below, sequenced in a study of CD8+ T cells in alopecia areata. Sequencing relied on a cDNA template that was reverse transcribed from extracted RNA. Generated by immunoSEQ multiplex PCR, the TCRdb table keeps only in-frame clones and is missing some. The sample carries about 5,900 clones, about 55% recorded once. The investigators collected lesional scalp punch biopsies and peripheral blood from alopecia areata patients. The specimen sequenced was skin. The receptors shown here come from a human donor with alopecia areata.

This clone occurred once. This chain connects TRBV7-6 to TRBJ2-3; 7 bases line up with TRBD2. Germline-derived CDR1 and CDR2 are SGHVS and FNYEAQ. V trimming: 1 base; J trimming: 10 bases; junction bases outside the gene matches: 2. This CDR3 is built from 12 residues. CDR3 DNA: TGTGCCAGCAGCTTAGTGGGGGGGGCGCAGTATTTT. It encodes CASSLVGGAQYF.

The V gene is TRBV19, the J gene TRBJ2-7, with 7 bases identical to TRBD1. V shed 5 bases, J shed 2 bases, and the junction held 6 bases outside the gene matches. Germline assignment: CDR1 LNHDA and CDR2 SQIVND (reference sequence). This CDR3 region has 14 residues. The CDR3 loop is CASSATGTAYEQYF. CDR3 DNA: TGTGCCAGTAGTGCTACCGGGACAGCCTACGAGCAGTACTTC.

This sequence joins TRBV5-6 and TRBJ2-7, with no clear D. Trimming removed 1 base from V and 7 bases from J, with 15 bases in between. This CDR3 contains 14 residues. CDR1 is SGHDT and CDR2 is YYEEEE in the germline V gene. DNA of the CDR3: TGTGCCAGCAGCTTGAACGGCAACCGAGAGGAGCAGTACTTC. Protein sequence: CASSLNGNREEQYF.

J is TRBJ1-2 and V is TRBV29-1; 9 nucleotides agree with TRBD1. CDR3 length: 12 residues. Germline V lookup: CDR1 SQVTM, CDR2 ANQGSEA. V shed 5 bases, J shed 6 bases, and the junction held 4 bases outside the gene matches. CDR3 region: CSVPGQGDGYTF. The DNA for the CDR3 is TGCAGCGTTCCGGGACAGGGTGATGGCTACACCTTC.

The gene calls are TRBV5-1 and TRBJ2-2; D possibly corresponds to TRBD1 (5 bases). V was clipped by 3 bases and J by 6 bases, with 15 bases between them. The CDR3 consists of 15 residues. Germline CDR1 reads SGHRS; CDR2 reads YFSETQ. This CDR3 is CASSWAGTGPGELFF. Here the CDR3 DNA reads TGCGCCAGCAGCTGGGCAGGAACAGGTCCCGGGGAGCTGTTTTTT.

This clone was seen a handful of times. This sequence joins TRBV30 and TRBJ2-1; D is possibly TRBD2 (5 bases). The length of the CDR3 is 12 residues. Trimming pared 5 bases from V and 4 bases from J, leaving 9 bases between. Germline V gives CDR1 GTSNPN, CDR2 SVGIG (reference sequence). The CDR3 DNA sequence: TGTGCCTGGGTGGGCGGGTACAATGAGCAGTTCTTC. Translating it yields CAWVGGYNEQFF.

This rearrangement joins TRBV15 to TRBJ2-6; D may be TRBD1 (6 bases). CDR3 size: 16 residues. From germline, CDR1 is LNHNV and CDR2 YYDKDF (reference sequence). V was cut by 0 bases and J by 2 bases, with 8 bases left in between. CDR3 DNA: TGTGCCACCAGCAGAGAAACAGGGACTGGGGCCAACGTCCTGACTTTC. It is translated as CATSRETGTGANVLTF.

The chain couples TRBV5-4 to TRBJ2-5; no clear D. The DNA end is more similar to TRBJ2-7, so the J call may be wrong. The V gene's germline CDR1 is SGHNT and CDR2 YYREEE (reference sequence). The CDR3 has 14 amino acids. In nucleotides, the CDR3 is TGTGCCAGCAGCTTGGTTGGCCTTTTCTACGAGCAGTACTTC. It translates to CASSLVGLFYEQYF.